One and the same sample provided the 4 T cell receptor beta chains below, sequenced in a study of Ad26.COV2.S vaccination and SARS-CoV-2 variants. Documented treatment: some 20 received Ad26.COV2.S at low or high dose, single or two shots; several received placebo; per-sample allocation not given. Sampling occurred on day 63 after the first vaccine or placebo injection. Sequenced by immunoSEQ multiplex PCR; TCRdb stores in-frame clones only, minus some. The profile covers more than 350,000 clones, with 80% to 95% appearing a single time and less than 15% taken by the ten largest. Material: peripheral blood, obtained in a trial of Ad26.COV2.S vaccine versus placebo. Receptors were obtained from a person between 18 and 65 years old who received the Ad26.COV2.S COVID-19 vaccine or a placebo.

This clone was detected only once. The J gene is TRBJ1-2, the V gene TRBV11-2; unclear D gene. Trimming removed 2 bases from V and 2 bases from J, with 12 bases in between. The germline gives CDR1 SGHAT, CDR2 FQNNGV. CDR3 size: 15 residues. DNA for the CDR3: TGTGCCAGCAGCTTAATTTCTGGACGGAACTATGGCTACACCTTC. Translation: CASSLISGRNYGYTF.

This chain joins TRBV4-1 and TRBJ2-2; 10 bases are a match to TRBD1. CDR1 and CDR2 (germline): MGHRA, YSYEKL. The CDR3 is 16 residues long. V was pared by 3 bases and J by 4 bases, with 5 bases of the junction left unmatched. CDR3 sequence reads: CASSHSGTGVTGELFF. The CDR3 DNA reads TGCGCCAGCAGCCATTCCGGGACAGGGGTCACCGGGGAGCTGTTTTTT.

This clone showed up just once. The chain has TRBV19 and TRBJ1-3, with TRBD1 as a possible D gene (5 bases). The CDR3 loop spans 17 amino acids. The V end was cut by 5 bases, the J end by 0 bases, with 17 bases between. Germline V lookup: CDR1 LNHDA, CDR2 SQIVND (reference sequence). CDR3 nucleotide sequence: TGTGCCAGTAGTTCACAGGCCCTTTCAACCTCTGGAAACACCATATATTTT. Translation: CASSSQALSTSGNTIYF.

V gene TRBV5-4 combines with J gene TRBJ2-7; unclear D gene. V was trimmed by 0 bases and J by 0 bases, leaving 7 bases between them. This CDR3 has 14 amino acids. Germline CDR1 is SGHNT and CDR2 is YYREEE (reference sequence). The CDR3 bases are TGTGCCAGCAGCTTGGATCTGTCCTCCTACGAGCAGTACTTC. This translates into CASSLDLSSYEQYF.